This entry concerns a single TCR beta chain. The sample originates from a study of human versus mouse CDR3 diversity and MHC coevolution. Germline CDR1 and CDR2: SGHTA and FQGNSA. There are 16 residues in the CDR3. The trim removed 5 bases at V and 0 bases at J, leaving 4 bases unmatched. Sequencing used immunoSEQ multiplex PCR; TCRdb keeps in-frame clones, though not all of them. Here the sample spans some 60,000 clones, just under 95% being singletons. This sequence was found in a person aged 55 to 69 in good health. Material: naive CD4+ T cells from blood. Subset specified: CD45RO-negative CD62L-positive naive CD4 T cells. J is TRBJ2-3 and V is TRBV7-2; TRBD1 matches at 11 bases. The CDR3 loop reads CASSGQGAVSTDTQYF. CDR3 DNA: TGTGCCAGCAGCGGACAGGGGGCGGTGAGCACAGATACGCAGTATTTT.